This TCR beta chain comes out of a study of identical twins. Template switching supplied a universal primer site; unique molecular identifiers were carried on the cDNA. TCRdb ran MiXCR on the 5' RACE reads and lists one entry per CDR3 protein. In the table there are approximately 94,000 distinct CDR3 sequences, 5.5% to 7% of which are singletons. At least ten counts were recorded for this clonotype. Its antigen is not known. The length of the CDR3 is 15 residues. Germline V CDR1 and CDR2: SGHVS, FQNEAQ. V shed 1 base and J 5 bases; nucleotides not matched to a gene: 7. The study's findings and limits: Invariant cells of the MAIT and iNKT types might have partly distorted the zero-insertion analyses. High-abundance cord blood beta clonotypes had fewer insertions; memory repertoires showed none.

This receptor was obtained from a woman aged 50 to 65 in good health. The rearrangement uses TRBV7-8 and TRBJ2-5; 7 nucleotides align to TRBD2. Sequencing was done on a sample of memory T cells sorted from blood. The CDR3 coding sequence is TGTGCCAGCAGCTTAGACTCTATGGGAGGGGAGACCCAGTACTTC. It encodes CASSLDSMGGETQYF.